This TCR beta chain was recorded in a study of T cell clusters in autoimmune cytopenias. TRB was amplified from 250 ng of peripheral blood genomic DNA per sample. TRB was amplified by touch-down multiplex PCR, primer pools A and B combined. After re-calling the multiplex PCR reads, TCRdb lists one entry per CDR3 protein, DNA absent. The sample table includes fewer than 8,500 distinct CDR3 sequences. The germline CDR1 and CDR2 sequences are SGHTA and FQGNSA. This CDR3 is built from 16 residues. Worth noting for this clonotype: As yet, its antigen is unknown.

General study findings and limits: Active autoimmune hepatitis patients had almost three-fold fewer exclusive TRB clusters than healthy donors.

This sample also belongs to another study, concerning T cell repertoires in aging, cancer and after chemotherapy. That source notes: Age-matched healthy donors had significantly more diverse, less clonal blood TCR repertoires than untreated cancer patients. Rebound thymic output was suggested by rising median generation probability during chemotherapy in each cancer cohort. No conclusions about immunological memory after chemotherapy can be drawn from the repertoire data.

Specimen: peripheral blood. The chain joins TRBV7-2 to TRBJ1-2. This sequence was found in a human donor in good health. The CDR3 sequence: CASSLAPQGWQDGYTF.